This T cell receptor beta chain was found in a study of cytomegalovirus exposure and HLA in healthy donors. Study observations and caveats: Later analysis revealed greater clonal expansion in HLA-associated TCR beta chains than in equally common others. About 90% or about 30% of the time was how often most TCR beta V segments were productive, according to an earlier analysis.

On this clone: The antigen is undetermined.

Trimming removed 3 bases from V and 3 bases from J; junction bases left unmatched: 8. The CDR3 totals 16 residues. Germline CDR1 is ENHRY and CDR2 is SYGVKD. PCR employed 60 Vbeta and 13 Jbeta primers. Source study methods: Approximately 86 million unique TCR beta chains, 9 million to 12 million shared, were counted in a later analysis. TCRdb keeps only in-frame clones here, not all; method: immunoSEQ multiplex PCR. V and J calls and clone size are as listed in that table; D and trimming were resolved from the DNA. The sample consists of under 200,000 clones, 80% to 90% of them appearing once. The sequence was obtained from a man in his late teens or twenties in good health and CMV-seropositive. The material sequenced was PBMCs. This sequence joins TRBV10-3 and TRBJ2-3; 8 nucleotides agree with TRBD2. The CDR3 nucleotides read TGTGCCATCAGTGATACTCGGGGGGGCTATACAGATACGCAGTATTTT. Its translation is CAISDTRGGYTDTQYF.